This T cell receptor (beta chain) was documented in a study of blood T cell repertoires in COVID-19. Study details: Spain, Italy and the United States supplied samples that represented acute and convalescent COVID-19. T cells, B-cell-depleted T cells, or PBMCs provided the cDNA or gDNA that served as material.

Data came from immunoSEQ multiplex PCR; TCRdb stores just in-frame clones and leaves some out. The repertoire has under 300,000 clones, approximately 80% of them found once; the top ten carry 4%. Germline values: CDR1 SGHDT, CDR2 YYEEEE. J gave up 9 bases and V 5 bases, and 7 bases lay outside the gene matches. The CDR3 consists of 12 residues. This receptor was identified in a middle-aged woman with active or convalescent COVID-19. The chain links TRBV5-6 to TRBJ1-1, with 7 positions matching TRBD1. The sequenced sample was peripheral blood. The CDR3 sequence: CASREGQAQAFF. DNA for the CDR3: TGTGCCAGCAGAGAAGGACAGGCTCAAGCTTTCTTT.